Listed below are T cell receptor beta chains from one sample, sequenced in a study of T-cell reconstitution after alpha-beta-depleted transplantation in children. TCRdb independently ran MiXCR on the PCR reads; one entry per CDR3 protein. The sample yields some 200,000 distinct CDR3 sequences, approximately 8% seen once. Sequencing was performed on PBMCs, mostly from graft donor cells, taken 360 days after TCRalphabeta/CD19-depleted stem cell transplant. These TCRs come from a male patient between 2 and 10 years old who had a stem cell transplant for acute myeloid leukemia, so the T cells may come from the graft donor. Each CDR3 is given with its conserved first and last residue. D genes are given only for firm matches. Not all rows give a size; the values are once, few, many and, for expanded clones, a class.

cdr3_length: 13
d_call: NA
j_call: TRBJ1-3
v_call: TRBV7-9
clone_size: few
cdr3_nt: TGTGCCAGCAATGGGGACTATGGAAACACCATATATTTT
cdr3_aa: CASNGDYGNTIYF

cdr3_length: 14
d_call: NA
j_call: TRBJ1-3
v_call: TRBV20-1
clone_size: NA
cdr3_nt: TGCAGTGCTAGAGATGGCAGAATTGCGAACACCATATATTTT
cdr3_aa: CSARDGRIANTIYF

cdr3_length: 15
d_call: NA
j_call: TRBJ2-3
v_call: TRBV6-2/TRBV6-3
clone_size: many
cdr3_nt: TGTGCCAGCAGTTACTCCTTCCAGCAAACAGATACGCAGTATTTT
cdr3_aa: CASSYSFQQTDTQYF

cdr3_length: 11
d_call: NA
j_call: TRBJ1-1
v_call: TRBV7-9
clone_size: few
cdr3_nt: TGTGCCTGCACAGGGAATGGGAGAGCTTTCTTT
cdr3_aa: CACTGNGRAFF

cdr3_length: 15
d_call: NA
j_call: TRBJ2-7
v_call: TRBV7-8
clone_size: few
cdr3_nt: TGTGCCAGCAGCTTAGAAGTGGGCAGAAATTACGAGCAGTACTTC
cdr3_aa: CASSLEVGRNYEQYF

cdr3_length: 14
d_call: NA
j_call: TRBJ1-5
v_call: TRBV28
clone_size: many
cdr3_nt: TGTGCCAGCAGTTTGGGCAGTACCAATCAGCCCCAGCATTTT
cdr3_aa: CASSLGSTNQPQHF

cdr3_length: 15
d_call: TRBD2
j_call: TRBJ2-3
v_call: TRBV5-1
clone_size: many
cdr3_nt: TGCGCCAGCACCGGGAGGACTATAGCCACAGATACGCAGTATTTT
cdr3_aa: CASTGRTIATDTQYF

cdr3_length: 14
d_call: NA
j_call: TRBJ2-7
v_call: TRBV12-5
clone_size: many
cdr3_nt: TGTGCTAGTGGTTTGGGCAGGGATTCCTACGAGCAGTACTTC
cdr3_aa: CASGLGRDSYEQYF

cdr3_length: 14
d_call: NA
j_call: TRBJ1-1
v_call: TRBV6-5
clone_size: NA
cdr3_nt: NA
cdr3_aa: CASSYYFGASEAFF

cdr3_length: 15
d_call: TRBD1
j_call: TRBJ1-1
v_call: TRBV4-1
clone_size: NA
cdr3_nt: TGCGCCAGCAGCCTACAGGGGGGTGTGAACACTGAAGCTTTCTTT
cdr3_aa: CASSLQGGVNTEAFF

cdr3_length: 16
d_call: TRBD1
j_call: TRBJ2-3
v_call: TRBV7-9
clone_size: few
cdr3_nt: TGTGCCAGCAGCGACGGACAGGCGTGGTGGACAGATACGCAGTATTTT
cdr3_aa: CASSDGQAWWTDTQYF